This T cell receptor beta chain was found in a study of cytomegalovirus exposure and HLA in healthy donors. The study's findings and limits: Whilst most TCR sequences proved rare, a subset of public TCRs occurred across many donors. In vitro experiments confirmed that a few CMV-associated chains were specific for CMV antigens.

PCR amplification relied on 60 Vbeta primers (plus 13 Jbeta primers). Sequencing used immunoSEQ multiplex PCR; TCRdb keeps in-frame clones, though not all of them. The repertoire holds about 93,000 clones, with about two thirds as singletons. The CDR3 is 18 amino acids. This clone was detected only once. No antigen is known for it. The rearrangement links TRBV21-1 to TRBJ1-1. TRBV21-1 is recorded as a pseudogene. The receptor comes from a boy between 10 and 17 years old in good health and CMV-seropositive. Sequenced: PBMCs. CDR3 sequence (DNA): TGTGCCAGCAGCTCCCGGGACTCTAATCTCCCCGGAGGGACTGAAGCTTTCTTT. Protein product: CASSSRDSNLPGGTEAFF.